This T cell receptor beta chain comes out of a study of T-cell reconstitution after alpha-beta-depleted transplantation in children. The CDR3 contains 14 residues. V was clipped by 7 bases and J by 4 bases, with 17 bases between them. CDR1 is SNHLY, CDR2 FYNNEI, per germline. Unique molecular identifiers were built into the TCRbeta library. TCRdb re-analysed the PCR reads in MiXCR, keeping a single row per CDR3 protein. The data show a few hundred thousand distinct CDR3 sequences, around 10% seen once. Points from the study as a whole: Several hundred rapidly expanded clones from non-depleted graft cells reportedly supplied alpha-beta T cells about two months post-transplant.

The table lists this clonotype with many counts. Its matching antigen is unknown. The material sequenced was peripheral blood, taken 180 days after TCRalphabeta/CD19-depleted stem cell transplant. This sequence was found in a male patient between 2 and 10 years old who had a stem cell transplant for chronic granulomatous disease, so the T cells may come from the graft donor. This chain uses TRBV2 with TRBJ2-7; no definite D call. The CDR3 here is CASKKDALIYEQYF. The CDR3 nucleotides are TGTGCCAGCAAGAAGGACGCACTGATATACGAGCAGTACTTC.